What follows are 20 T cell receptor beta chains derived from one specimen sequenced in a study of cytomegalovirus exposure and HLA in healthy donors. PCR employed 60 Vbeta and 13 Jbeta primers. The data were produced by immunoSEQ multiplex PCR, yet TCRdb's version contains in-frame clones alone and is incomplete. The sample lists fewer than 70,000 clones; 73% were seen once. Specimen: PBMCs. The receptors derive from a man aged 45-65 years in good health and CMV-seronegative.

By share, this clone ranks as medium-sized (0.01 to 0.1%). The chain links TRBV6-5 to TRBJ1-2; perhaps TRBD1 as D (5 bases). The CDR3 runs to 14 residues. Deletions cut 6 bases from V and 8 bases from J, with 19 bases between. The V gene's germline CDR1 is MNHEY and CDR2 SVGAGI. For the CDR3, the DNA is TGTGCCAGCAGCAATGGTGGGACTAGGGACGGCTACACCTTC. Translating it yields CASSNGGTRDGYTF.

This chain joins TRBV9 and TRBJ1-2; D not resolved. The CDR3 is 17 residues long. V was pared by 3 bases and J by 5 bases, with 23 bases between. Germline CDR1 SGDLS, CDR2 YYNGEE. CDR3 DNA sequence: TGTGCCAGCAGCGCTACTAGAGATCGACTGCGCCTGTATGGCTACACCTTC. This sequence encodes CASSATRDRLRLYGYTF.

In its sample, this clone was seen a few times. The chain joins TRBV5-6 to TRBJ1-2, with TRBD1 identical over 9 bases. Per germline, CDR1 SGHDT and CDR2 YYEEEE. Unmatched junction bases numbered 3, after V lost 2 bases and J lost 7 bases. The CDR3 is made up of 13 amino acids. CDR3 sequence (DNA): TGTGCCAGCAGCTTTAGGGACAGGGCTGGCTACACCTTC. The encoded protein is CASSFRDRAGYTF.

The chain couples TRBV6-1 to TRBJ1-2; 8 positions match TRBD1. Per the germline V gene, CDR1 is MNHNS and CDR2 is SASEGT. The CDR3 is made up of 15 amino acids. J gave up 3 bases and V 6 bases, and 9 bases lay outside the gene matches. The CDR3 region is CASRPDLTGDYGYTF. The CDR3 nucleotides read TGTGCCAGCAGGCCGGATTTGACAGGGGACTATGGCTACACCTTC.

The chain uses TRBV27 and TRBJ2-5; 7 nucleotides match TRBD1. The J call may be wrong; the DNA end is better matched by TRBJ2-7. The CDR3 has 16 amino acids. Germline V CDR1 and CDR2: MNHEY, SMNVEV (reference sequence). CDR3 residues: CASRTTSDRLSYEQYF. The CDR3 bases are TGTGCCAGCAGGACGACCTCGGACAGGCTATCCTACGAGCAGTACTTC.

The rearrangement links TRBV11-3 to TRBJ2-2; a possible D gene is TRBD1 (5 bases). The V and J ends lost 4 bases and 3 bases respectively, with 12 bases between them. The germline V gene has CDR1 SGHNT and CDR2 YENEEA. This CDR3 spans 15 amino acids. Here the CDR3 reads CASSSTWGHTGELFF. CDR3 DNA sequence: TGTGCCAGCAGCTCAACCTGGGGCCACACCGGGGAGCTGTTTTTT.

J is TRBJ2-5 and V is TRBV30; D is unresolved. V lost 2 bases, J lost 3 bases, and 10 bases lay in between. The CDR3 has 13 amino acids. The germline V gene has CDR1 GTSNPN and CDR2 SVGIG (reference sequence). The DNA of the CDR3 is TGTGCCTGGAGTCGTCGAGAGAAAGAGACCCAGTACTTC. Translated: CAWSRREKETQYF.

The table lists this clone with a count of one. The gene calls are TRBV29-1 and TRBJ2-3; D unclear. There are 12 residues in the CDR3. Per germline, CDR1 SQVTM and CDR2 ANQGSEA. V was cut by 5 bases and J by 2 bases, with 8 bases left in between. CDR3 DNA sequence: TGCAGCGTTCTTTCTCCCACAGATACGCAGTATTTT. Its translation is CSVLSPTDTQYF.

This chain connects TRBV19 to TRBJ2-6, with D tentatively TRBD2 (5 bases). The V end was cut by 6 bases, the J end by 0 bases, with 15 bases between. Germline V gene sequence: CDR1 LNHDA, CDR2 SQIVND (reference sequence). The CDR3 consists of 17 residues. The CDR3 nucleotides read TGTGCCAGTAGAGAGGGCCGGGGTAGCTCTGGGGCCAACGTCCTGACTTTC. Amino acids: CASREGRGSSGANVLTF.

V usage is TRBV11-2 and J usage is TRBJ2-7; TRBD1 might be the D (6 bases). The V and J ends lost 9 bases and 5 bases respectively, with 14 bases between them. The germline V gene encodes CDR1 SGHAT and CDR2 FQNNGV. CDR3 length: 12 amino acids. This CDR3 reads CASTDRVNEQYF. As DNA, the CDR3 is TGTGCCAGTACGGACAGAGTAAACGAGCAGTACTTC.

This chain connects TRBV20-1 to TRBJ2-5; D unclear. V was trimmed by 5 bases and J by 5 bases, leaving 6 bases between them. Germline-derived CDR1 and CDR2 are DFQATT and SNEGSKA (reference sequence). The CDR3 has 10 residues. The CDR3 loop is CSASPETQYF. CDR3 nucleotides: TGCAGTGCTTCTCCGGAGACCCAGTACTTC.

This chain links TRBV5-1 with TRBJ2-1, with 13 bases aligning to TRBD2. This CDR3 is built from 15 residues. Germline lookup yields CDR1 SGHRS and CDR2 YFSETQ. J was trimmed by 6 bases and V by 4 bases; bases with no gene match: 4. Here the CDR3 DNA reads TGCGCCAGCAGCCCGGGACTAGCGGGGCCCAATGAGCAGTTCTTC. It specifies CASSPGLAGPNEQFF.

The chain carries TRBV7-9 and TRBJ2-1, with D possibly matching TRBD1 (6 bases). Germline values: CDR1 SEHNR, CDR2 FQNEAQ (reference sequence). Trimming removed 0 bases from V and 6 bases from J, with 6 bases in between. This CDR3 spans 13 amino acids. The CDR3 sequence is CASSLAGGNEQFF. The CDR3, as DNA: TGTGCCAGCAGCTTAGCAGGGGGCAATGAGCAGTTCTTC. Using reference TRBV7-9 and TRBJ2-1 for the parts outside the CDR3, the full variable domain is DTGVSQNPRHKITKRGQNVTFRCDPISEHNRLYWYRQTLGQGPEFLTYFQNEAQLEKSRLLSDRFSAERPKGSFSTLEIQRTEQGDSAMYLCASSLAGGNEQFFGPGTRLTVL.

The V gene is TRBV9, the J gene TRBJ2-7; D might be TRBD2 (5 bases). The CDR3 is made up of 20 amino acids. Germline CDR1 reads SGDLS; CDR2 reads YYNGEE. Trimming stripped 0 bases from V and 3 bases from J, with 28 bases between. The CDR3 loop reads CASSVAGGRRPQTSYYEQYF. The CDR3 coding sequence is TGTGCCAGCAGCGTAGCGGGTGGGAGAAGGCCCCAGACCTCCTACTACGAGCAGTACTTC.

The genes are TRBV27 and TRBJ2-1, with D maybe TRBD1 (6 bases). The length of the CDR3 is 12 residues. Germline CDR1 MNHEY, CDR2 SMNVEV (reference sequence). The V gene lost 4 bases and the J gene lost 8 bases, with 9 bases spanning the gap. The CDR3 DNA follows: TGTGCCAGCAGTTCAGGGGCCCATGAGCAGTTCTTC. It translates to CASSSGAHEQFF.

The chain carries TRBV2 and TRBJ1-6; TRBD1 might be the D (5 bases). Between the trimmed V and J ends, which lost 6 bases and 1 base, there was a span of 10 bases. The CDR3 runs 15 residues. Germline loops: CDR1 SNHLY, CDR2 FYNNEI. This CDR3 reads CASREGISYNSPLHF. For the CDR3, the DNA is TGTGCCAGCAGGGAGGGGATTTCCTATAATTCACCCCTCCACTTT.

With regard to this clone: The junction does not match germline at one end; this may be a read error. This chain uses TRBV7-9 with TRBJ2-1; 9 nucleotides agree with TRBD2. This CDR3 has 16 residues. From germline, CDR1 is SEHNR and CDR2 FQNEAQ (reference sequence). CDR3 sequence reads: CSSSLGFSGGGNEQFF. CDR3 nucleotide sequence: TGTTCCAGCAGCTTAGGATTTAGCGGGGGTGGCAATGAGCAGTTCTTC.

The V and J genes are TRBV7-6 and TRBJ1-4, with unresolved D. Germline V CDR1 and CDR2: SGHVS, FNYEAQ. Trimming removed 0 bases at V and 4 bases at J, with 9 bases between. CDR3 size: 15 residues. The CDR3 DNA reads TGTGCCAGCAGCTTAGCGAGAAGTTATAATGAAAAACTGTTTTTT. This sequence encodes CASSLARSYNEKLFF.

The CDR3 DNA sequence: TGCGCCAGCAGTTTCACCGAGGTCGGCTCCTACAATGAGCAGTTCTTC. It translates to CASSFTEVGSYNEQFF. The rearrangement uses TRBV10-1 and TRBJ2-1; D unclear. CDR3 length: 16 amino acids. V gave up 5 bases and J gave up 0 bases, with 14 bases separating them. The germline V gene has CDR1 WNHNN and CDR2 SYGVQD (reference sequence).

The chain is built from TRBV19 and TRBJ2-7, with no clear D. Deletions cut 6 bases from V and 0 bases from J, with 9 bases between. Germline V gene data show CDR1 as LNHDA and CDR2 as SQIVND (reference sequence). The CDR3 contains 13 residues. The CDR3 DNA reads as TGTGCCAGTAGGGCGGTAAGCTCCTACGAGCAGTACTTC. Translation gives CASRAVSSYEQYF.